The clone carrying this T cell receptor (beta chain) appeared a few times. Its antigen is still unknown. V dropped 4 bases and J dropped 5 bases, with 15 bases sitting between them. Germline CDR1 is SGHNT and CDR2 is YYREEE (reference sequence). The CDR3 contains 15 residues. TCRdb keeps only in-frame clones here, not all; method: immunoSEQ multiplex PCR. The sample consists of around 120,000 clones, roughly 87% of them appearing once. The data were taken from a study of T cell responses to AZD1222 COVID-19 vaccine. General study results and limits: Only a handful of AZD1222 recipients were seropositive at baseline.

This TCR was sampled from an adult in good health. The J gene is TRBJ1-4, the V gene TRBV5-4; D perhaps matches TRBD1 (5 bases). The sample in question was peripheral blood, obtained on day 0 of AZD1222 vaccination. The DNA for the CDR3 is TGTGCCAGCAGCCCCACAGGCAGCGGGAATGAAAAACTGTTTTTT. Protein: CASSPTGSGNEKLFF.